This TCR beta chain was retrieved from a study of CD8+ T cells in alopecia areata. Sequencing relied on a cDNA template that was reverse transcribed from extracted RNA. The table came from immunoSEQ multiplex PCR; TCRdb's copy has only in-frame clones and leaves some out. Here the sample spans almost 250,000 clones, roughly 69% being singletons. This clone is a singleton in its sample. Researchers took lesional scalp punch biopsies and peripheral blood from people who were alopecia areata patients. Germline values: CDR1 SGHNT, CDR2 YYREEE (reference sequence). V lost 4 bases, J lost 5 bases, and 5 bases stayed unmatched. The CDR3 loop spans 13 amino acids.

The genes are TRBV5-4 and TRBJ2-5; 7 bases are a match to TRBD1. This receptor was identified in a human donor with alopecia areata. The source material was CD4+ T cells sorted from blood, sampled at week 0. The CDR3, as DNA: TGTGCCAGCAGCCCGGGACAGAGGGAGACCCAGTACTTC. Translating it yields CASSPGQRETQYF.